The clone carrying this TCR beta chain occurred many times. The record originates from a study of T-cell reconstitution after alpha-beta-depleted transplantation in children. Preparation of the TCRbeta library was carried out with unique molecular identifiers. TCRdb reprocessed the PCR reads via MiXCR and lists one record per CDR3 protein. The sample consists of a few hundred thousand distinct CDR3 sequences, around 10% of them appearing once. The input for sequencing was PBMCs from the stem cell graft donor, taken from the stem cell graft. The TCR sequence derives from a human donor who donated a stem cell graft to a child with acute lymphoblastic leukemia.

The CDR3 is CASALGINTEAFF. The DNA of the CDR3 is TGTGCCAGCGCATTGGGAATTAACACTGAAGCTTTCTTT. V and J are TRBV7-2 and TRBJ1-1; D is unclear. Germline values: CDR1 SGHTA, CDR2 FQGNSA. Trimming cost V 8 bases and J 2 bases, with 12 bases left between them. This CDR3 is built from 13 residues.